A selection of T cell receptor beta chains follows, all from one sample in a study of blood T cell repertoires in COVID-19. The method was immunoSEQ multiplex PCR; TCRdb's version includes in-frame clones alone and lacks a portion of them. Of 200,000 to 250,000 clones listed, about 88% were seen once; the top ten hold 15% to 20%. The specimen sequenced was peripheral blood. Every receptor here comes from a middle-aged man with COVID-19, enrolled during active disease. CDR3s include the opening cysteine and the closing phenylalanine or tryptophan. The D gene is left open where the match is weak. Where a row states a size, it is once, few, many or the class of an expanded clone; other rows omit it.

TRBJ1-5	NA	TRBV28	NA	TGTGCCAGCAGCTCGGGGGGGTTGGGCAATCAGCCCCAGCATTTT	CASSSGGLGNQPQHF
TRBJ1-2	NA	TRBV2	TRBD1	TGTGCCAGCAGTGCGAGGGGAGCCAGGGGGCTTGTTTTATATGGCTACACCTTC	CASSARGARGLVLYGYTF
TRBJ2-2	NA	TRBV6-4	TRBD1	TGTGCCAGCAGGACGTCCCCGGGACAGGGTACCGGGGAGCTGTTTTTT	CASRTSPGQGTGELFF
TRBJ2-7	once	TRBV7-2	NA	TGTGCCAGCAGCTTTCAAAGCGGCATAGACTCCTACGAGCAGTACTTC	CASSFQSGIDSYEQYF
TRBJ2-1	NA	TRBV5-1	NA	TGCGCCAGCAGGCAGACTGAAAGCTCCTACAATGAGCAGTTCTTC	CASRQTESSYNEQFF
TRBJ2-3	NA	TRBV12-5	TRBD2	TGTGCTAGTGGCTCCGGACTAGCGGGAGGGAGAGATACGCAGTATTTT	CASGSGLAGGRDTQYF
TRBJ2-7	NA	TRBV28	NA	TGTGCCAGCAGTTCGAACGGGGTCGGGGACGAGCAGTACTTC	CASSSNGVGDEQYF
TRBJ2-3	NA	TRBV29-1	TRBD1	TGCAGCGTTGAATCGGGTTCAGGGGGAACAGATACGCAGTATTTT	CSVESGSGGTDTQYF
TRBJ2-3	NA	TRBV2	NA	TGTGCCAGCAGTGAAGTAGGCGGGGGCTACACAGATACGCAGTATTTT	CASSEVGGGYTDTQYF
TRBJ2-2	NA	TRBV7-2	NA	TGTGCCAGCAGCTCCACCCAGGGTCCCGGGGAGCTGTTTTTT	CASSSTQGPGELFF
TRBJ2-1	NA	TRBV5-8	NA	TGTGCCAGCAGCAGCACAGGGACCCCAACCTTAGGTGAGCAGTTCTTC	CASSSTGTPTLGEQFF
TRBJ1-3	NA	TRBV2	NA	TGTGCCAGCAGCCCCGGGAGTGGAAACACCATATATTTT	CASSPGSGNTIYF
TRBJ1-2	NA	TRBV6-2/TRBV6-3	NA	TGTGCCAGCAGCCCATATTCAGGCAGGGGCTTGAACTATGGCTACACCTTC	CASSPYSGRGLNYGYTF
TRBJ2-7	NA	TRBV4-2	TRBD2	TGTGCCAGCAGCCAAGTAGCACTAGCGGGCGCTTCCTACGAGCAGTACTTC	CASSQVALAGASYEQYF
TRBJ2-3	NA	TRBV28	NA	TGTGCCAGCAGTTTAGGGTTCGGGAGTGAAGCGGACCAAACGCAGTATTTT	CASSLGFGSEADQTQYF
TRBJ1-2	NA	TRBV6-1	TRBD1	TGTGCCAGCAGAGAAATAAGGGTGGGCAGGGGGACCTATGGCTACACCTTC	CASREIRVGRGTYGYTF
TRBJ1-1	NA	TRBV9	NA	TGTGCCAGCTGCCCAGGGGTTGGAAACACTGAAGCTTTCTTT	CASCPGVGNTEAFF
TRBJ2-3	once	TRBV28	NA	TGTGCCAGCAGTCGACCCCAGGGGATGGGATTCACAGATACGCAGTATTTT	CASSRPQGMGFTDTQYF
TRBJ1-2	NA	TRBV19	TRBD1	TGTGCCACCGCCCCCGACAGGACAGGGAGGAATGGCTACACCTTC	CATAPDRTGRNGYTF
TRBJ1-2	NA	TRBV6-2/TRBV6-3	TRBD1	TGTGCCAGCAGTTACTCCACAGGGGTCTATGGCTACACCTTC	CASSYSTGVYGYTF
TRBJ2-2	NA	TRBV5-1	NA	TGCGCCAGCAGCTTGGCAGCGAACACCGGGGAGCTGTTTTTT	CASSLAANTGELFF
TRBJ2-5	NA	TRBV10-2	NA	TGCGCCAGCAGTGAGTCGACGGCGGGGTCGGTTTTGTACTTC	CASSESTAGSVLYF
TRBJ1-2	NA	TRBV28	NA	TGTGCCAGCAGTTTAAGTCGGAGTTTTAACTATGGCTACACCTTC	CASSLSRSFNYGYTF
TRBJ2-6	once	TRBV25-1	NA	TGTGCCAGCAGTGCCACTGGGGCCAACGTCCTGACTTTC	CASSATGANVLTF
TRBJ2-7	NA	TRBV18	TRBD2	TGTGCCAGCTCAGAGACTAGCGGGAGTGTCGAGCAGTACTTC	CASSETSGSVEQYF
TRBJ1-6	NA	TRBV11-2	TRBD1	TGTGCCAGCAGCTTAGTGGAGGGGGCGCGCCGAAATTCACCCCTCCACTTT	CASSLVEGARRNSPLHF
TRBJ2-1	NA	TRBV18	TRBD1	TGTGCCAGCTCACAGAATGGACAGGGGGTAGTCAATGAGCAGTTCTTC	CASSQNGQGVVNEQFF
TRBJ1-3	NA	TRBV28	TRBD1	TGTGCCAGCAGTTGGACAGGGTTTTCTGGAAACACCATATATTTT	CASSWTGFSGNTIYF
TRBJ2-1	NA	TRBV6-5	TRBD2	TGTGCCAGCAGCACCGGGACTATAGACCCCAATGAGCAGTTCTTC	CASSTGTIDPNEQFF
TRBJ2-2	once	TRBV18	TRBD1	TGTGCCAGCTCACCACGCACAGGGGTCACCGGGGAGCTGTTTTTT	CASSPRTGVTGELFF
TRBJ2-5	NA	TRBV6-2/TRBV6-3	TRBD2	TGTGCCAGCAGCCCCCCGCACCTACTAGCGGGGAAACAAGAGACCCAGTACTTC	CASSPPHLLAGKQETQYF
TRBJ2-6	NA	TRBV3-1/TRBV3-2	NA	TGTGCCAGCAGCCGTCGGGGCTCTGGGGCCAACGTCCTGACTTTC	CASSRRGSGANVLTF
TRBJ1-5	few	TRBV4-2	NA	TGTGCCAGCAGCCCTGGGAGAGGGGCGGGGTCTCAGCCCCAGCATTTT	CASSPGRGAGSQPQHF
TRBJ2-7	NA	TRBV9	NA	TGTGCCAGCAGCACCGGAGGGAGAAGCTCCTACGAGCAGTACTTC	CASSTGGRSSYEQYF
TRBJ2-7	NA	TRBV28	TRBD1	TGTGCCAGCAGCCTCGGGACAGGGGCCTCCTACGAGCAGTACTTC	CASSLGTGASYEQYF
TRBJ1-2	few	TRBV4-1	NA	TGCGCCAGCAGCCATAACGACAGGTACTATGGCTACACCTTC	CASSHNDRYYGYTF
TRBJ2-7	NA	TRBV2	NA	TGTGCCAGCAGTGCTGGCGGGAATATAGGCGAGCAGTACTTC	CASSAGGNIGEQYF
TRBJ2-5	NA	TRBV5-1	TRBD1	TGCGCCAGCAGCATGGGACAGGTGGTCCAAGAGACCCAGTACTTC	CASSMGQVVQETQYF
TRBJ1-2	NA	TRBV7-2	TRBD1	TGTGCCAGCAGCTTAGAGGACAGGGCCTATGGCTACACCTTC	CASSLEDRAYGYTF
TRBJ2-1	few	TRBV7-9	TRBD2	TGTGCCAGCAGCTCAACCGTTTATGATAGCGGGAGAACCTACAATGAGCAGTTCTTC	CASSSTVYDSGRTYNEQFF
TRBJ2-1	NA	TRBV6-2/TRBV6-3	NA	TGTGCCAGCAGTCGAGTCTGGAATGAGCAGTTCTTC	CASSRVWNEQFF
TRBJ1-1	NA	TRBV6-5	TRBD1	TGTGCCAGCATGCTACAGGGGGGGGAAGCTTTCTTT	CASMLQGGEAFF
TRBJ1-2	NA	TRBV6-2/TRBV6-3	NA	TGTGCCAGCAGTTACTCATTCGGGGTGGACTATGGCTACACCTTC	CASSYSFGVDYGYTF
TRBJ1-4	NA	TRBV20-1	NA	TGCAGTGCTAGGGGGAGTGAAAAACTGTTTTTT	CSARGSEKLFF
TRBJ1-1	NA	TRBV6-5	TRBD1	TGTGCCAGCAGTTGGACAGGGGACACTGAAGCTTTCTTT	CASSWTGDTEAFF